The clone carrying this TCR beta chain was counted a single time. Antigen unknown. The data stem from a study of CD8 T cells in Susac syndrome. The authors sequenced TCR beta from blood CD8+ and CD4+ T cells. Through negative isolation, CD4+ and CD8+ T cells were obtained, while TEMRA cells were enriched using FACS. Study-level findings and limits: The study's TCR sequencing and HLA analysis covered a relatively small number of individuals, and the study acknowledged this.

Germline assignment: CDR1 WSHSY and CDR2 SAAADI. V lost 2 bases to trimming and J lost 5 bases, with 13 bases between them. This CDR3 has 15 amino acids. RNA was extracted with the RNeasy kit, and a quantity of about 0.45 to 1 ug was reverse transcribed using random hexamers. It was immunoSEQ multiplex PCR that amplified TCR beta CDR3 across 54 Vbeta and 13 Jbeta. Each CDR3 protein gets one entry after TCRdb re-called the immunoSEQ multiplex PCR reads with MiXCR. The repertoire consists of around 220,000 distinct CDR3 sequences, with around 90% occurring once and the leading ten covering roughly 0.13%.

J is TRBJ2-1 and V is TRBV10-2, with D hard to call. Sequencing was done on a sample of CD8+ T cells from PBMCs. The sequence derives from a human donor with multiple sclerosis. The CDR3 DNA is TGCGCCAGCAGTGAGGGTCTAAATGGGAACAATGAGCAGTTCTTC. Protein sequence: CASSEGLNGNNEQFF.